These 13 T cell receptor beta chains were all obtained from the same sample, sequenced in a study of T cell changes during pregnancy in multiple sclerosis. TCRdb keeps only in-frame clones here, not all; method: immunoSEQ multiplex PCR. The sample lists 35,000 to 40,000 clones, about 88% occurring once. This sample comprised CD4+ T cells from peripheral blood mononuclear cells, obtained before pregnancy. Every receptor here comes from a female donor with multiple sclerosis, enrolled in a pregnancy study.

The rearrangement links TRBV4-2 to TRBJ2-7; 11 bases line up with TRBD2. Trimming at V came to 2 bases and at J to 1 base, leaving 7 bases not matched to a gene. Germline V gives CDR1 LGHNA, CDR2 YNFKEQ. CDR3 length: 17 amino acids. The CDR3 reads CASSQLRLAGTSYEQYF. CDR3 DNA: TGTGCCAGCAGCCAACTAAGACTAGCGGGAACGTCCTACGAGCAGTACTTC.

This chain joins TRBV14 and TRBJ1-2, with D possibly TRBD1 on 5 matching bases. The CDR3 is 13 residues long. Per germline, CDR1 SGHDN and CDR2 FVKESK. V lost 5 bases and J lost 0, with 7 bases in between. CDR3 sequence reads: CASSAGSNYGYTF. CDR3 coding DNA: TGTGCCAGCAGCGCAGGGTCTAACTATGGCTACACCTTC. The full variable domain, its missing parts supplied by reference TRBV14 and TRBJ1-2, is EAGVTQFPSHSVIEKGQTVTLRCDPISGHDNLYWYRRVMGKEIKFLLHFVKESKQDESGMPNNRFLAERTGGTYSTLKVQPAELEDSGVYFCASSAGSNYGYTFGSGTRLTVV.

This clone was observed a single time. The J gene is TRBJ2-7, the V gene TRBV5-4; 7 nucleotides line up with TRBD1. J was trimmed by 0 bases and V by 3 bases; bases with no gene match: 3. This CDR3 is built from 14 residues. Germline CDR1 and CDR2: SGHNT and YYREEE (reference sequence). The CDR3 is CASSSGQDSYEQYF. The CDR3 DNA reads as TGTGCCAGCAGCTCCGGACAGGACTCCTACGAGCAGTACTTC.

The CDR3 loop is CAISQKSGVQETQYF. CDR3 nucleotide sequence: TGTGCCATCAGTCAAAAGTCCGGGGTTCAAGAGACCCAGTACTTC. The chain combines TRBV10-3 with TRBJ2-5; TRBD2 might be the D (5 bases). Deletions cut 5 bases from V and 2 bases from J, with 15 bases between. Germline CDR1 is ENHRY and CDR2 is SYGVKD. The CDR3 sequence is 15 residues long.

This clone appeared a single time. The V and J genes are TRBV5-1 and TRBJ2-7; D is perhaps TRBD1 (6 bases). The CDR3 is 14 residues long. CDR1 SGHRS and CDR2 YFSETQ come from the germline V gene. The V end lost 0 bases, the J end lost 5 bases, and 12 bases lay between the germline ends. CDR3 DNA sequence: TGCGCCAGCAGCTTGGTCCCAGGGGTCGACGAGCAGTACTTC. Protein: CASSLVPGVDEQYF.

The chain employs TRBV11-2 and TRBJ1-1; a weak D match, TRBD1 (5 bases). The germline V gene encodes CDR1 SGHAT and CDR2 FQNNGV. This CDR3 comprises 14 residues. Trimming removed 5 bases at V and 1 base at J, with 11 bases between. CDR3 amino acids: CASSPFQGNTEAFF. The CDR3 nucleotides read TGTGCCAGCAGCCCATTTCAGGGGAACACTGAAGCTTTCTTT.

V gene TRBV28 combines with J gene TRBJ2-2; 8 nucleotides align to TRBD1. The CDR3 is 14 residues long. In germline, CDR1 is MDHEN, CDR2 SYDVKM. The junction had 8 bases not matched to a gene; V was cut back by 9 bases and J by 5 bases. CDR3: CASQDRGRTGELFF. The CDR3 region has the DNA TGTGCCAGTCAAGACAGGGGAAGGACCGGGGAGCTGTTTTTT.

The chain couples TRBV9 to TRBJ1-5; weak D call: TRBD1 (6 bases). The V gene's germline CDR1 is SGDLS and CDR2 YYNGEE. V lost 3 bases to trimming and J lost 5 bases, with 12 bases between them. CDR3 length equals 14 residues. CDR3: CASSAGQSDQPQHF. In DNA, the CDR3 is TGTGCCAGCAGCGCGGGACAATCGGATCAGCCCCAGCATTTT.

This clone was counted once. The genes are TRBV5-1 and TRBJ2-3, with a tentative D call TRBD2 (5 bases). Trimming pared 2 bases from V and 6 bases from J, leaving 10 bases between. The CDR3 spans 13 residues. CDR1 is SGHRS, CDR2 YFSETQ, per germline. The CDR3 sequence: CASSFTGEDTQYF. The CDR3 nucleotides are TGCGCCAGCAGCTTTACTGGGGAGGATACGCAGTATTTT. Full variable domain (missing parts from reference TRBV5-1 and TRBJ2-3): KAGVTQTPRYLIKTRGQQVTLSCSPISGHRSVSWYQQTPGQGLQFLFEYFSETQRNKGNFPGRFSGRQFSNSRSEMNVSTLELGDSALYLCASSFTGEDTQYFGPGTRLTVL.

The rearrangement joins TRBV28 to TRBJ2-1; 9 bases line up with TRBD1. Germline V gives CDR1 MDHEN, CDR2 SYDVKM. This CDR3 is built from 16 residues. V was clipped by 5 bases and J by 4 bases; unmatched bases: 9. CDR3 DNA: TGTGCCAGCAGTCAGGGACAGGGAGGCGAATACAATGAGCAGTTCTTC. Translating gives CASSQGQGGEYNEQFF.

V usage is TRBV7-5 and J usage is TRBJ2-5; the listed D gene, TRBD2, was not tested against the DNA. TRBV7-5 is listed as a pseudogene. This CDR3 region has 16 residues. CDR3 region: CVRSYPPRAGQETQYF. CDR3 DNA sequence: TGTGTCAGAAGCTACCCCCCCCGGGCGGGCCAAGAGACCCAGTACTTC.

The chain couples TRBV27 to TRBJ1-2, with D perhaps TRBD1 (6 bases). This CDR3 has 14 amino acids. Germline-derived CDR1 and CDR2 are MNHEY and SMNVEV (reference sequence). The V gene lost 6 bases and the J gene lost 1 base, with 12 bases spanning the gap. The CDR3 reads CASRGNRDNYGYTF. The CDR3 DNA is TGTGCCAGCAGGGGGAACAGGGATAACTATGGCTACACCTTC.

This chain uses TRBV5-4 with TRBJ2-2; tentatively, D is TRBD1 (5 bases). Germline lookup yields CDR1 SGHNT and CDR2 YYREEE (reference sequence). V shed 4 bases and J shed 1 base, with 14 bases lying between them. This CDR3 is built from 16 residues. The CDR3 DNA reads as TGTGCCAGCAGCCCACAAGTAGGACAGAACACCGGGGAGCTGTTTTTT. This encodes CASSPQVGQNTGELFF.